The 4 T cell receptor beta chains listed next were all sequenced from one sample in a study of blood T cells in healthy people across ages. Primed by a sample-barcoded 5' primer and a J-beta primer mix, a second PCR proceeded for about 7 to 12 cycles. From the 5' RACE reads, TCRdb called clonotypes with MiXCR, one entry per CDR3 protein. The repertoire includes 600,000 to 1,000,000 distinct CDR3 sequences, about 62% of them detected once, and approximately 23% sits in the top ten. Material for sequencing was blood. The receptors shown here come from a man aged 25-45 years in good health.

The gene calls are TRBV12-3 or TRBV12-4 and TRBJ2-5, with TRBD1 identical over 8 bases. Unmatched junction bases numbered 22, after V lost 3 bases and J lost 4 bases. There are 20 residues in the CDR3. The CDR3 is CASSFSFPGQDTSLGETQYF. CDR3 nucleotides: TGTGCCAGCAGTTTTAGCTTCCCGGGACAGGACACTTCTTTGGGAGAGACCCAGTACTTC.

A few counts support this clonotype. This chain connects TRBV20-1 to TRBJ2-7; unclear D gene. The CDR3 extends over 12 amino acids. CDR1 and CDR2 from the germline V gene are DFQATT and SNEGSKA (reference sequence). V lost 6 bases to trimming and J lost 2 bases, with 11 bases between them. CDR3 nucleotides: TGCAGTGCGCAGACCCACGCCTACGAGCAGTACTTC. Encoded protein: CSAQTHAYEQYF.

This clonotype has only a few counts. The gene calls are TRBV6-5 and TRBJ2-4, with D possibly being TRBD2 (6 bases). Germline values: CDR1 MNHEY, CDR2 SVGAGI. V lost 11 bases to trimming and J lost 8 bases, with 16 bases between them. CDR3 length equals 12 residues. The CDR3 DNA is TGTGCCGTAGGAGGGCCCTTGGACATTCAGTACTTC. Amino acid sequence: CAVGGPLDIQYF.

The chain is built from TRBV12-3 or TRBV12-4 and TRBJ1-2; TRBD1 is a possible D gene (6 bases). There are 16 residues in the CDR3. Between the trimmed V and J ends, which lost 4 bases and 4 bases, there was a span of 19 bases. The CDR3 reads CASSSTGTPRVYGYTF. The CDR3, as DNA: TGTGCCAGCAGTTCCACCGGGACACCCAGAGTCTATGGCTACACCTTC.